This T cell receptor beta chain was obtained from a study of T cell repertoires in cytomegalovirus infection. Study-level information: Both recently identified HLA-C-restricted and well-studied HLA-B-restricted CMV epitopes were used in the study. Public TCR beta signatures indicated both CMV infection and matching HLA type.

The CDR3 extends over 13 amino acids. The germline V gene has CDR1 SGHDN and CDR2 FVKESK. V dropped 4 bases and J dropped 1 base, with 7 bases sitting between them. This clonotype occurred many times. No antigen is known for it. MiXCR, applied by TCRdb to the reads, yields one record per CDR3 protein. The repertoire holds 62,000 or so distinct CDR3 sequences, with over 20% as singletons. Study-level points and caveats: HLA-C-restricted, CMV-specific TCR beta clonotypes were dominant ex vivo. Summed frequency of public TCR beta families distinguished CMV carriers with the relevant HLA.

This chain uses TRBV14 with TRBJ2-5; D is perhaps TRBD1 (6 bases). The sequence came from a human donor in good health (CMV status not recorded). Some clones in this sample may be carry-over from other donors' samples. The starting material was CD8+ T cells from cultured PBMCs, obtained from culture after CMV antigen stimulation. The CDR3 nucleotides are TGTGCCAGCAGCCCGGACAGCCAAGAGACCCAGTACTTC. It encodes CASSPDSQETQYF.